Following are 31 T cell receptor beta chains from one sample sequenced in a study of post-analysis software for immune sequencing data. The antigens of these receptors remain unknown. Points from the study as a whole: Comparison of patients with controls showed 4 to 6 TRBV segments more frequent in patients, TRBV5-6, TRBV5-1 and TRBV20-1 among them.

Each TCR beta cDNA library carried unique molecular identifiers. In TCRdb, the PCR reads were re-called with MiXCR into one record per CDR3 protein. The sample yields 350,000 to 500,000 distinct CDR3 sequences, 30% to 45% seen once. The specimen was blood. Source of these receptors: a girl aged 2 to 10 with multiple sclerosis.

This clonotype was seen a handful of times. The chain employs TRBV29-1 and TRBJ2-7, with D perhaps being TRBD1 or TRBD2 (6 bases each). Germline CDR1 is SQVTM and CDR2 is ANQGSEA. This CDR3 comprises 14 residues. V lost 1 base and J 2 bases, leaving 12 bases between the germline ends. DNA for the CDR3: TGCAGCGTTGAAGGCATGGAGGGGGCCTACGAGCAGTACTTC. Protein sequence: CSVEGMEGAYEQYF.

This sequence joins TRBV2 and TRBJ2-1, with 9 bases aligning to TRBD2. CDR3 length: 13 amino acids. V dropped 10 bases and J dropped 5; count of bases not matched to a gene: 6. Germline lookup yields CDR1 SNHLY and CDR2 FYNNEI. This chain's CDR3 is CATTSGHNNEQFF. The CDR3 bases are TGTGCCACCACTAGCGGGCATAACAATGAGCAGTTCTTC.

This chain uses TRBV21-1 with TRBJ2-7; the D call in the table, TRBD2, was not verified against the DNA. TRBV21-1 is recorded as a pseudogene. The CDR3 contains 16 residues. The CDR3 DNA follows: TGTGCCAGCAGCTTGCGACTAGCGGGTCACTCCTACGAGCAGTACTTC. This sequence encodes CASSLRLAGHSYEQYF.

V and J are TRBV10-3 and TRBJ1-5; D might be TRBD1 (6 bases). Germline V gene data show CDR1 as ENHRY and CDR2 as SYGVKD. V was pared by 6 bases and J by 1 base, with 13 bases between. This CDR3 comprises 15 residues. This CDR3 reads CAIRQGDKSNQPQHF. CDR3 DNA: TGTGCCATCAGACAGGGCGACAAAAGCAATCAGCCCCAGCATTTT.

This clonotype was picked up a small number of times. J is TRBJ2-7 and V is TRBV4-3; the D gene is possibly TRBD2 (6 bases). Germline V CDR1 and CDR2: LGHNA, YSLEER. This CDR3 spans 15 amino acids. V dropped 0 bases and J dropped 4 bases, with 13 bases sitting between them. The CDR3 coding sequence is TGCGCCAGCAGCCAAGAGGGCGGGGAAGGGTACGAGCAGTACTTC. It encodes CASSQEGGEGYEQYF.

This clonotype was picked up a small number of times. The genes are TRBV6-2 or TRBV6-3 and TRBJ2-1, with D maybe TRBD2 (5 bases). The CDR3 spans 17 residues. Looked up from germline, CDR1 is MNHEY and CDR2 is SVGEGT. Trimming took off 2 bases at V and 5 bases at J, with 19 bases between the two ends. The CDR3 sequence is CASSYDQRKSQNNEQFF. The CDR3 DNA reads as TGTGCCAGCAGTTACGACCAGCGGAAATCTCAAAACAATGAGCAGTTCTTC.

Only a few counts were recorded for this clonotype. Mismatch with germline at one junction end may stem from a read error. The chain employs TRBV11-2 and TRBJ2-1, with D perhaps matching TRBD1 or TRBD2 (6 bases each). The CDR3 is 13 residues long. CDR1 and CDR2 from the germline V gene are SGHAT and FQNNGV. This CDR3 is CATAAGHYNEQFF. The CDR3 DNA reads as TGCGCCACCGCGGCGGGACACTACAATGAGCAGTTCTTC.

The chain combines TRBV5-5 with TRBJ2-3; the D call may be TRBD1 or TRBD2 (5 bases each). Germline-derived CDR1 and CDR2 are SGHKS and YYEKEE (reference sequence). The CDR3 extends over 14 amino acids. Trimming cost V 3 bases and J 5 bases, with 13 bases left between them. The CDR3 DNA follows: TGTGCCAGCAGCTGGGACCACCGGAAAGATACGCAGTATTTT. This codes for CASSWDHRKDTQYF. Filled out from reference TRBV5-5 and TRBJ2-3, the complete variable domain reads DAGVTQSPTHLIKTRGQQVTLRCSPISGHKSVSWYQQVLGQGPQFIFQYYEKEERGRGNFPDRFSARQFPNYSSELNVNALLLGDSALYLCASSWDHRKDTQYFGPGTRLTVL.

The J gene is TRBJ2-7, the V gene TRBV27; D call uncertain. This CDR3 contains 14 residues. Germline CDR1 is MNHEY and CDR2 is SMNVEV (reference sequence). V dropped 6 bases and J dropped 2 bases, with 14 bases sitting between them. The CDR3 bases are TGTGCCAGCAGGGTTGGTCTCCTAACCTACGAGCAGTACTTC. It is translated as CASRVGLLTYEQYF.

This clonotype was seen a few times. The CDR3 spells CSASRELVYNEQFF. The CDR3, as DNA: TGCAGTGCTAGTCGGGAACTAGTATACAATGAGCAGTTCTTC. The V and J genes are TRBV20-1 and TRBJ2-1; the D gene is possibly TRBD2 (5 bases). Germline V gives CDR1 DFQATT, CDR2 SNEGSKA (reference sequence). The CDR3 contains 14 residues. V was cut by 3 bases and J by 4 bases, with 13 bases left in between.

The V call is TRBV6-5, the J call TRBJ2-7; D perhaps matches TRBD2 (6 bases). The CDR3 has 15 amino acids. Germline lookup yields CDR1 MNHEY and CDR2 SVGAGI. V was clipped by 0 bases and J by 3 bases, with 12 bases between them. The CDR3 protein is CASSYSRGLGYEQYF. DNA for the CDR3: TGTGCCAGCAGTTACTCACGGGGGTTAGGCTACGAGCAGTACTTC.

This clonotype was observed a handful of times. The rearrangement uses TRBV5-1 and TRBJ1-2, with D perhaps matching TRBD1 (5 bases). In germline, CDR1 is SGHRS, CDR2 YFSETQ. Deletions cut 2 bases from V and 2 bases from J, with 10 bases between. The CDR3 is 14 residues long. CDR3 residues: CASSFDSLNYGYTF. The CDR3 bases are TGCGCCAGCAGCTTCGACAGTTTAAACTATGGCTACACCTTC. The whole variable domain, filled in from reference TRBV5-1 and TRBJ1-2, reads KAGVTQTPRYLIKTRGQQVTLSCSPISGHRSVSWYQQTPGQGLQFLFEYFSETQRNKGNFPGRFSGRQFSNSRSEMNVSTLELGDSALYLCASSFDSLNYGYTFGSGTRLTVV.

In its sample, this clonotype was seen a few times. The chain joins TRBV4-2 to TRBJ2-6, with D possibly TRBD1 on 5 matching bases. The length of the CDR3 is 16 residues. CDR1 and CDR2 (germline): LGHNA, YNFKEQ. V gave up 2 bases and J gave up 0 bases, with 8 bases separating them. The CDR3 is CASSQQDNSGANVLTF. CDR3 nucleotides: TGTGCCAGCAGCCAACAGGACAACTCTGGGGCCAACGTCCTGACTTTC.

This clonotype was counted a single time. The chain links TRBV7-9 to TRBJ1-1, with a possible D match to TRBD1 (6 bases). In germline, CDR1 is SEHNR, CDR2 FQNEAQ (reference sequence). The V and J ends lost 4 bases and 1 base respectively, with 10 bases between them. There are 14 residues in the CDR3. CDR3 sequence: CASSSDSWNTEAFF. CDR3 in DNA: TGTGCCAGCAGCTCGGACAGCTGGAACACTGAAGCTTTCTTT.

CDR3 loop: CSASRDRDGGYTF. The CDR3, as DNA: TGCAGTGCTAGCCGCGACAGGGACGGCGGCTACACCTTC. This chain uses TRBV20-1 with TRBJ1-2, with 7 bases lining up with TRBD1. CDR1 and CDR2 (germline): DFQATT, SNEGSKA (reference sequence). V was clipped by 3 bases and J by 8 bases; unmatched bases: 9. The CDR3 is 13 residues long.

This rearrangement joins TRBV7-6 to TRBJ2-7; D is unclear. V was cut by 1 base and J by 2 bases, with 9 bases left in between. This CDR3 spans 14 amino acids. Germline CDR1 is SGHVS and CDR2 is FNYEAQ. CDR3 coding DNA: TGTGCCAGCAGCTTAGGGATCCCTACCTACGAGCAGTACTTC. As protein: CASSLGIPTYEQYF.

This clonotype was detected only a few times. The rearrangement uses TRBV7-9 and TRBJ2-5; the D gene is possibly TRBD1 (5 bases). Trimming shortened V by 4 bases and J by 2 bases, and 14 bases separated the two germline ends. This CDR3 has 15 amino acids. CDR1 and CDR2 (germline): SEHNR, FQNEAQ (reference sequence). The DNA for the CDR3 is TGTGCCAGCAGCTCACCCAGGGTCACTCAAGAGACCCAGTACTTC. Translation gives CASSSPRVTQETQYF.

This clonotype appeared a few times. CDR3: CASSPVTGNNYGYTF. In nucleotides, the CDR3 is TGTGCCAGCAGTCCGGTCACAGGGAATAACTATGGCTACACCTTC. The V and J genes are TRBV27 and TRBJ1-2; TRBD1 is a possible D gene (6 bases). The V gene lost 5 bases and the J gene lost 1 base, with 14 bases spanning the gap. The V gene's germline CDR1 is MNHEY and CDR2 SMNVEV (reference sequence). CDR3 size: 15 residues.

This clonotype was seen more than once but under ten times. V and J are TRBV20-1 and TRBJ2-1; D gene ambiguous. Trimming left V 5 bases short and J 5 bases short, with 13 bases between. Germline V gene sequence: CDR1 DFQATT, CDR2 SNEGSKA (reference sequence). This CDR3 is built from 13 residues. The CDR3 nucleotides read TGCAGTGCTTTTTCAGGAAGGAACAATGAGCAGTTCTTC. Residues: CSAFSGRNNEQFF.

The sample holds a few counts of this clonotype. The chain couples TRBV20-1 to TRBJ2-1; D is uncertain. The CDR3 totals 14 residues. CDR1 DFQATT and CDR2 SNEGSKA come from the germline V gene (reference sequence). Trimming stripped 5 bases from V and 0 bases from J, with 11 bases between. The CDR3 spells CSALSLSSYNEQFF. The CDR3 DNA is TGCAGTGCTCTTAGCCTTAGCTCCTACAATGAGCAGTTCTTC.

The chain joins TRBV7-9 to TRBJ2-6, with D maybe TRBD1 (6 bases). This CDR3 has 14 residues. Germline V gene lookup returns CDR1 SEHNR and CDR2 FQNEAQ (reference sequence). Trimming took 5 bases from V and 4 from J, leaving 9 bases between them. This CDR3 reads CASSATGGANVLTF. The CDR3 DNA reads TGTGCCAGCAGCGCTACAGGGGGGGCCAACGTCCTGACTTTC. The full variable domain, in which reference TRBV7-9 and TRBJ2-6 provide the parts outside the CDR3, is DTGVSQNPRHKITKRGQNVTFRCDPISEHNRLYWYRQTLGQGPEFLTYFQNEAQLEKSRLLSDRFSAERPKGSFSTLEIQRTEQGDSAMYLCASSATGGANVLTFGAGSRLTVL.

The genes are TRBV25-1 and TRBJ2-5, with D perhaps matching TRBD1 (5 bases). Trimming removed 6 bases from V and 1 base from J, with 9 bases in between. Germline values: CDR1 MGHDK, CDR2 SYGVNS. This CDR3 has 13 amino acids. The CDR3 DNA reads as TGTGCCAGCAGGACGACAGCCCAAGAGACCCAGTACTTC. It translates to CASRTTAQETQYF.

The genes are TRBV5-1 and TRBJ2-3; D is undetermined. Germline CDR1 reads SGHRS; CDR2 reads YFSETQ. Trimming left V 4 bases short and J 2 bases short, with 11 bases between. The CDR3 consists of 14 residues. The CDR3 DNA follows: TGCGCCAGCAGCCCCCTCGGAGTCACAGATACGCAGTATTTT. The encoded protein is CASSPLGVTDTQYF.

The chain combines TRBV6-5 with TRBJ2-5, with a weak D call TRBD2 (5 bases). CDR1 and CDR2 from the germline V gene are MNHEY and SVGAGI. The V end was cut by 7 bases, the J end by 4 bases, with 13 bases between. The CDR3 consists of 13 residues. The CDR3 loop reads CASTSLGRETQYF. CDR3 nucleotide sequence: TGTGCCAGCACCTCACTAGGTCGAGAGACCCAGTACTTC.

This clonotype appeared once. The J gene is TRBJ1-1, the V gene TRBV11-2; 8 bases line up with TRBD1. V dropped 4 bases and J dropped 4; count of bases not matched to a gene: 11. The CDR3 loop spans 16 amino acids. CDR1 SGHAT and CDR2 FQNNGV come from the germline V gene. CDR3 in amino acids: CASSSTLQGASTEAFF. The CDR3 DNA sequence: TGTGCCAGCAGCTCCACGCTCCAGGGGGCGAGCACTGAAGCTTTCTTT.

V and J are TRBV28 and TRBJ1-2; D not resolved. The germline V and J ends were trimmed by 6 bases and 6 bases, with 11 bases remaining between them. The germline V gene encodes CDR1 MDHEN and CDR2 SYDVKM. CDR3 length: 12 amino acids. The CDR3 region is CASRDGGNGYTF. CDR3 sequence (DNA): TGTGCCAGCAGGGACGGTGGGAATGGCTACACCTTC.

The chain recombines TRBV7-3 with TRBJ2-7, with 7 bases identical to TRBD1. CDR1 and CDR2 from the germline V gene are SGHTA and FQGTGA. V shed 3 bases, J shed 0 bases, and the junction held 11 bases outside the gene matches. The CDR3 is made up of 17 amino acids. The CDR3 spells CASSFNKDRTNSYEQYF. The CDR3 DNA sequence: TGTGCCAGCAGCTTTAACAAGGACAGGACAAACTCCTACGAGCAGTACTTC.

The V and J genes are TRBV15 and TRBJ1-5, with 7 bases matching TRBD1. Germline CDR1 LNHNV, CDR2 YYDKDF (reference sequence). The CDR3 is 19 residues long. Trimming removed 0 bases from V and 0 bases from J; junction bases left unmatched: 11. The CDR3 reads CATSRDVGTDRDSNQPQHF. CDR3 bases: TGTGCCACCAGCAGAGATGTGGGGACAGACAGGGATAGCAATCAGCCCCAGCATTTT. The variable domain in full, completed from reference TRBV15 and TRBJ1-5, reads DAMVIQNPRYQVTQFGKPVTLSCSQTLNHNVMYWYQQKSSQAPKLLFHYYDKDFNNEADTPDNFQSRRPNTSFCFLDIRSPGLGDTAMYLCATSRDVGTDRDSNQPQHFGDGTRLSIL.

In this sample, this clonotype turned up a few times. This sequence joins TRBV7-8 and TRBJ1-4; D might be TRBD1 (6 bases). The germline V and J ends were trimmed by 6 bases and 8 bases, with 16 bases remaining between them. CDR3 length: 14 amino acids. Germline CDR1 SGHVS, CDR2 FQNEAQ. CDR3 sequence: CASSQGSVEEKLFF. The CDR3, as DNA: TGTGCCAGCAGTCAGGGGTCGGTGGAAGAAAAACTGTTTTTT.

This clonotype was counted between two and nine times. This rearrangement joins TRBV15 to TRBJ2-5; a weak D match, TRBD1 (5 bases). CDR1 and CDR2 (germline): LNHNV, YYDKDF (reference sequence). Trimming cost V 0 bases and J 2 bases, with 13 bases left between them. CDR3 length: 16 residues. CDR3 nucleotide sequence: TGTGCCACCAGCAGAGATAGAAAAAGGGGTCAAGAGACCCAGTACTTC. It specifies CATSRDRKRGQETQYF.

This chain connects TRBV7-3 to TRBJ2-1; 11 bases agree with TRBD1. Germline trimming cut 5 bases from V and 9 bases from J; bases unmatched to any gene: 9. The CDR3 consists of 15 residues. CDR1 is SGHTA, CDR2 FQGTGA, per germline. The CDR3 sequence: CASSLGTGGEGEQFF. The CDR3 DNA follows: TGTGCCAGCAGCCTCGGGACAGGGGGAGAAGGTGAGCAGTTCTTC.